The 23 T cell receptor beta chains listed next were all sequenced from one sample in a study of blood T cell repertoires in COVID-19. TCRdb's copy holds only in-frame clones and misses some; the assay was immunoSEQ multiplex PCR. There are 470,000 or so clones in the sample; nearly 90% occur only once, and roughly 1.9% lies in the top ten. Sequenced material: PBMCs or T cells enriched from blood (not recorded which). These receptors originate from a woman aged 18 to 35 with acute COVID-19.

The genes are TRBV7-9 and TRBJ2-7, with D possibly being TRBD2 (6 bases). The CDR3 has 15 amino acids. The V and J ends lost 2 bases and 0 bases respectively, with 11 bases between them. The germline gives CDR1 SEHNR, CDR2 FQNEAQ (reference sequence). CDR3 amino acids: CASSLIGGFSYEQYF. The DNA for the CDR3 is TGTGCCAGCAGCTTAATCGGGGGTTTCTCCTACGAGCAGTACTTC.

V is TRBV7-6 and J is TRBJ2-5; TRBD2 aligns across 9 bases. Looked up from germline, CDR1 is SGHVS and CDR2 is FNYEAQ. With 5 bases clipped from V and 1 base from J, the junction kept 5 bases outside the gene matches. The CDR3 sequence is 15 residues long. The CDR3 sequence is CASSGLAGPQETQYF. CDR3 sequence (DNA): TGTGCCAGCAGCGGGCTAGCGGGGCCCCAAGAGACCCAGTACTTC.

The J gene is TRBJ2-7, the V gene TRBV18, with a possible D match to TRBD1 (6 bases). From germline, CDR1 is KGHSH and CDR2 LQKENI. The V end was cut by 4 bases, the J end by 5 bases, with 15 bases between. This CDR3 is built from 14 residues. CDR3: CASSLSGTSHEQYF. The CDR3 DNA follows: TGTGCCAGCTCACTTTCCGGGACATCCCACGAGCAGTACTTC.

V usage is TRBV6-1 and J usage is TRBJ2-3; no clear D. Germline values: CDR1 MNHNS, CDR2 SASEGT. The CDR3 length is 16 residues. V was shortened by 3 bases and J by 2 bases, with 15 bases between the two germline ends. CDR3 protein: CASSERSHYPTDTQYF. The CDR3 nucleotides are TGTGCCAGCAGTGAGCGGTCACACTATCCCACAGATACGCAGTATTTT.

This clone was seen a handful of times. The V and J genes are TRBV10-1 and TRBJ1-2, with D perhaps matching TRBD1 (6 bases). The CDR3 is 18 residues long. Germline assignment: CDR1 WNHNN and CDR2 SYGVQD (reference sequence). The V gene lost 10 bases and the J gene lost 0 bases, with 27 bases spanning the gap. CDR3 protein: CAIFRGPQHGDSNYGYTF. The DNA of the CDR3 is TGCGCCATCTTCAGGGGTCCCCAACACGGAGACTCTAACTATGGCTACACCTTC.

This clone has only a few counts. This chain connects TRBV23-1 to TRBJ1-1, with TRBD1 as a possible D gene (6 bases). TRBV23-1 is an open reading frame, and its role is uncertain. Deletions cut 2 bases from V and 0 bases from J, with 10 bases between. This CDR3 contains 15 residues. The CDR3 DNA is TGCGCCAGCAGTCAAAGGACAGTTCTGAACACTGAAGCTTTCTTT. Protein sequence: CASSQRTVLNTEAFF.

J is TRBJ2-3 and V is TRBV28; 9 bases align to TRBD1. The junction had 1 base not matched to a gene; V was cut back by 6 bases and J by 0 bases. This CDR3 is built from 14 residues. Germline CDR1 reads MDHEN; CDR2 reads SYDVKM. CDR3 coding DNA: TGTGCCAGCAGCGACAGGGGGAGCACAGATACGCAGTATTTT. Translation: CASSDRGSTDTQYF. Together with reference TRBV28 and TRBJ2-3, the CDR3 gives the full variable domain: DVKVTQSSRYLVKRTGEKVFLECVQDMDHENMFWYRQDPGLGLRLIYFSYDVKMKEKGDIPEGYSVSREKKERFSLILESASTNQTSMYLCASSDRGSTDTQYFGPGTRLTVL.

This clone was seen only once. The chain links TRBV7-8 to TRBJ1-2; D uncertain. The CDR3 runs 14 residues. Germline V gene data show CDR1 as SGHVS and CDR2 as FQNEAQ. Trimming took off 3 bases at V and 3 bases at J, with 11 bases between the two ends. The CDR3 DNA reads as TGTGCCAGCAGCTTGAGGGTCCGAGACTATGGCTACACCTTC. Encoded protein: CASSLRVRDYGYTF.

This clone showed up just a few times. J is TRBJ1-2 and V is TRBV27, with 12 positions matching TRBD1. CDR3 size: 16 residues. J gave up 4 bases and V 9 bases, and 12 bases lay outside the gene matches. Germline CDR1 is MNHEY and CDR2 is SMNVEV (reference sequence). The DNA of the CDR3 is TGTGCCAGGATCCGGGACAGGGGGCTTTGGAGCTATGGCTACACCTTC. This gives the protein CARIRDRGLWSYGYTF.

This CDR3 reads CASSARQVTNTGELFF. CDR3 DNA: TGTGCCAGCAGCGCCCGACAGGTAACGAACACCGGGGAGCTGTTTTTT. The genes are TRBV9 and TRBJ2-2; possibly TRBD1 for D (6 bases). The V gene lost 3 bases and the J gene lost 0 bases, with 12 bases spanning the gap. Germline CDR1 and CDR2: SGDLS and YYNGEE. The CDR3 loop spans 16 amino acids.

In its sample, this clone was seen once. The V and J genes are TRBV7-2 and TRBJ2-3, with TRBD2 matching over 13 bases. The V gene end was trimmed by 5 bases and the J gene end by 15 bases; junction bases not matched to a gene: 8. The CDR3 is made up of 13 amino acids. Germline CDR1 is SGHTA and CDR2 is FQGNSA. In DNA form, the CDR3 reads TGTGCCAGCAGCCCCGGACTAGCGGGAGTTTATTATTTT. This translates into CASSPGLAGVYYF.

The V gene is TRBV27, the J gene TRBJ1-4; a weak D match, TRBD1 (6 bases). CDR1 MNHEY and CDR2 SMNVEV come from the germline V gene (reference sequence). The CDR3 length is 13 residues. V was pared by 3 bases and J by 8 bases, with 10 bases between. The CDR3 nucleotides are TGTGCCAGCAGTTTTCAGGGGCAAGAAAAACTGTTTTTT. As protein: CASSFQGQEKLFF.

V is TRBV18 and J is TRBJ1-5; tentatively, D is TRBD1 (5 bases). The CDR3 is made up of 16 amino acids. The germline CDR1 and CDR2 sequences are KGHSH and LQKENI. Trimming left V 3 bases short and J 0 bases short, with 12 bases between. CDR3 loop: CASSPPSRGSNQPQHF. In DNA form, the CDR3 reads TGTGCCAGCTCACCTCCTTCAAGGGGTAGCAATCAGCCCCAGCATTTT.

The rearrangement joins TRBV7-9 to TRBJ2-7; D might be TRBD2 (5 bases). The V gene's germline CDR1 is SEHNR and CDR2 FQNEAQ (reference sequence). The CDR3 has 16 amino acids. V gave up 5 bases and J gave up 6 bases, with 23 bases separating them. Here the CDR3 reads CASSRGLGEYVGEQYF. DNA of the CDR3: TGTGCCAGCAGCAGAGGGCTCGGGGAATATGTCGGCGAGCAGTACTTC. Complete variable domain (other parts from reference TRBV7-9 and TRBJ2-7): DTGVSQNPRHKITKRGQNVTFRCDPISEHNRLYWYRQTLGQGPEFLTYFQNEAQLEKSRLLSDRFSAERPKGSFSTLEIQRTEQGDSAMYLCASSRGLGEYVGEQYFGPGTRLTVT.

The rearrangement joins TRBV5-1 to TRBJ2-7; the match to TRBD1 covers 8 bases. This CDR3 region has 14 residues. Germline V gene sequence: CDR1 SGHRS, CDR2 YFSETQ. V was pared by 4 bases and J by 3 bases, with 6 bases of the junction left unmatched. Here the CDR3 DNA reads TGCGCCAGCAGCCCGCCAGACAGGGGCTACGAGCAGTACTTC. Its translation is CASSPPDRGYEQYF.

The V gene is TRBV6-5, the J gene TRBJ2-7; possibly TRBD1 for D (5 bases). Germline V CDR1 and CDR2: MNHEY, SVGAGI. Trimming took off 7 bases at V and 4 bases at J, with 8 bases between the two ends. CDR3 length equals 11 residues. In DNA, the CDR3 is TGTGCCAGCATGGGGCCGTACGAGCAGTACTTC. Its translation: CASMGPYEQYF.

This CDR3 reads CASSMDRTNYEQYF. CDR3 bases: TGTGCCAGCAGCATGGACAGGACGAACTACGAGCAGTACTTC. The chain uses TRBV5-6 and TRBJ2-7, with TRBD1 matching over 7 bases. V lost 4 bases to trimming and J lost 3 bases; unmatched junction nucleotides: 7. The CDR3 is made up of 14 amino acids. Per germline, CDR1 SGHDT and CDR2 YYEEEE.

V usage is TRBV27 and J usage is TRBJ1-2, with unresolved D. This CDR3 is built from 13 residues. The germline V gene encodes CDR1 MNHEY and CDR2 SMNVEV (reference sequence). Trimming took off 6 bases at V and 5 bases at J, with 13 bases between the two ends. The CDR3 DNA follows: TGTGCCAGCAGCGATTCACTAGGGTATGGCTACACCTTC. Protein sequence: CASSDSLGYGYTF.

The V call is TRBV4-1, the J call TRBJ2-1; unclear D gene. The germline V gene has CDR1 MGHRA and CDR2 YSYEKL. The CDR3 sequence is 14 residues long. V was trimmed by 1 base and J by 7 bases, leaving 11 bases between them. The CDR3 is CASSQVEFGNEQFF. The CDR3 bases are TGCGCCAGCAGCCAAGTAGAATTCGGTAATGAGCAGTTCTTC.

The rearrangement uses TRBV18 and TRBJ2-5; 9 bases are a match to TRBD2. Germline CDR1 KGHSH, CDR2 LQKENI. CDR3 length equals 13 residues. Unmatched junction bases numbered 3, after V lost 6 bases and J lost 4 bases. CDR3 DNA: TGTGCCAGCTCCCCTAGCGGGGTAGAGACCCAGTACTTC. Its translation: CASSPSGVETQYF.

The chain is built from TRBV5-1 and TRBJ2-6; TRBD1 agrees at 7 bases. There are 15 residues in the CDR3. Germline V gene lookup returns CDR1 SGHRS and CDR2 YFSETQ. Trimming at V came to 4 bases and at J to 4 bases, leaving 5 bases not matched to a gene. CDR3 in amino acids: CASSAGQAGANVLTF. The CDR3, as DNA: TGCGCCAGCAGCGCTGGACAGGCGGGGGCCAACGTCCTGACTTTC.

This CDR3 is CSASGQGRAFF. The CDR3 nucleotides read TGCAGTGCTAGTGGGCAGGGTCGAGCTTTCTTT. The V call is TRBV20-1, the J call TRBJ1-1, with a possible D match to TRBD1 (5 bases). In germline, CDR1 is DFQATT, CDR2 SNEGSKA (reference sequence). V was pared by 3 bases and J by 10 bases, with 12 bases between. The CDR3 loop spans 11 amino acids.

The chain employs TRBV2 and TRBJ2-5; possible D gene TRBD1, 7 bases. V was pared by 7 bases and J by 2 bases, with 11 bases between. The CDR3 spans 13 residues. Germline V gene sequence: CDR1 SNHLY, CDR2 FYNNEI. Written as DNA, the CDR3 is TGTGCCAGCAAGGAGGGGGCACAAGAGACCCAGTACTTC. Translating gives CASKEGAQETQYF. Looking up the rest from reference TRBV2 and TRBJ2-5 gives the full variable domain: EPEVTQTPSHQVTQMGQEVILRCVPISNHLYFYWYRQILGQKVEFLVSFYNNEISEKSEIFDDQFSVERPDGSNFTLKIRSTKLEDSAMYFCASKEGAQETQYFGPGTRLLVL.